The T cell receptor beta chain described here comes from a study of cytomegalovirus exposure and HLA in healthy donors. Study outcomes and limitations: Some V segments, including TRBV6-2 and TRBV6-3, were excluded as indistinguishable. The study designated 150 or so TCR beta chains cytomegalovirus-associated. Rare sequences made up most TCRs, while some public TCRs were found in many donors.

Though nominally healthy at sampling, donors likely had unrecorded immune exposures. Germline trimming cut 1 base from V and 1 base from J; bases unmatched to any gene: 10. This CDR3 is built from 20 residues. Germline-derived CDR1 and CDR2 are LGHNA and YSLEER. This clone was seen a single time. No antigen is known for it. PCR primers comprised 60 Vbeta and 13 Jbeta primers. TCRdb keeps only in-frame clones here, not all; method: immunoSEQ multiplex PCR. Found here are under 150,000 clones, under 90% of them singletons; the top ten hold about 0.63%. The rearrangement uses TRBV4-3 and TRBJ1-6; 10 positions match TRBD1. The TCR originated in a man aged 18 to 29 in good health and CMV-seronegative. Sequences were obtained from PBMCs. As DNA, the CDR3 is TGCGCCAGCAGCCAAGGACCTCAACGACAGGGGGCTTCCTATAATTCACCCCTCCACTTT. This sequence encodes CASSQGPQRQGASYNSPLHF.